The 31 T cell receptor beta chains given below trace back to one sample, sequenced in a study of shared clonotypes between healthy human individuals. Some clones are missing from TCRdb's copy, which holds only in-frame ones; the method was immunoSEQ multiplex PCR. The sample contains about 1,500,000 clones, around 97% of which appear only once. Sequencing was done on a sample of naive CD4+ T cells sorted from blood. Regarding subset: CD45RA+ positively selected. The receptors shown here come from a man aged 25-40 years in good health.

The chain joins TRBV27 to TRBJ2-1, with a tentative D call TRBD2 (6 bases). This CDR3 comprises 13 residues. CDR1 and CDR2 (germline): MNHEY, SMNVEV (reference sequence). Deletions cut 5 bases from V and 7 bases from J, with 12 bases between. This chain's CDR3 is CASSQGLTNEQFF. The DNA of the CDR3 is TGTGCCAGCAGTCAGGGACTCACTAATGAGCAGTTCTTC.

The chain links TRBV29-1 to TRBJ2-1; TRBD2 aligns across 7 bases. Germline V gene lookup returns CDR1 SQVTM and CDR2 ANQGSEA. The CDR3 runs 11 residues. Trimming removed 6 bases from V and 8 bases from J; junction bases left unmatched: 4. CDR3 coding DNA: TGCAGCGTATCGGGGGGTCATGAGCAGTTCTTC. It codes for CSVSGGHEQFF.

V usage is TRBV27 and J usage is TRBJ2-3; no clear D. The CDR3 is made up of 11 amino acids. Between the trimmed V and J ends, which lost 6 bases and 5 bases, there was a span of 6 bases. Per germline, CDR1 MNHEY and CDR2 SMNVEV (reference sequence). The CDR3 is CASRMKDTQYF. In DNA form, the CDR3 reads TGTGCCAGCAGGATGAAAGATACGCAGTATTTT.

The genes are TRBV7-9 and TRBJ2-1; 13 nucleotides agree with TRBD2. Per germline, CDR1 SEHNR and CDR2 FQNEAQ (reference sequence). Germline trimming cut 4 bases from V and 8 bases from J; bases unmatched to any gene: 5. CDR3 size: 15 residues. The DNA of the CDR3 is TGTGCCAGCAGCTCGGGACTAGCGGGGAATTATGAGCAGTTCTTC. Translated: CASSSGLAGNYEQFF. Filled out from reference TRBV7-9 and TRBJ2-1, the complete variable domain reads DTGVSQNPRHKITKRGQNVTFRCDPISEHNRLYWYRQTLGQGPEFLTYFQNEAQLEKSRLLSDRFSAERPKGSFSTLEIQRTEQGDSAMYLCASSSGLAGNYEQFFGPGTRLTVL.

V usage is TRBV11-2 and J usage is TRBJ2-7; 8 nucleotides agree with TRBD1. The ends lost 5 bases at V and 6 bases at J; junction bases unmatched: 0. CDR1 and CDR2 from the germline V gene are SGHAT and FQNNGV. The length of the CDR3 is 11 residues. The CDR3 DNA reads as TGTGCCAGCAGCGACAGGGGCGAGCAGTACTTC. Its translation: CASSDRGEQYF. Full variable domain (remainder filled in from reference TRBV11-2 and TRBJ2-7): EAGVAQSPRYKIIEKRQSVAFWCNPISGHATLYWYQQILGQGPKLLIQFQNNGVVDDSQLPKDRFSAERLKGVDSTLKIQPAKLEDSAVYLCASSDRGEQYFGPGTRLTVT.

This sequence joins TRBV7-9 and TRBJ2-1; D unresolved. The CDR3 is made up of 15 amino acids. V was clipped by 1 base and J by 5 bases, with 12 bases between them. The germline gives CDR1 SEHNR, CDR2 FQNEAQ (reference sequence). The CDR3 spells CASSLVSSLNNEQFF. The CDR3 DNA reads TGTGCCAGCAGCTTAGTTAGTTCCTTAAACAATGAGCAGTTCTTC.

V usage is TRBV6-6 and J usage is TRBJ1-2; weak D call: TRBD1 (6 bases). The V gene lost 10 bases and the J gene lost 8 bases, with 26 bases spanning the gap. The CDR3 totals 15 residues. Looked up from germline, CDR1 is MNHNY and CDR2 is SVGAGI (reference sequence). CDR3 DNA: TGTGCCACCTTGAGGGGGACCGGGACTTCGTGGGGCTACACCTTC. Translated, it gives CATLRGTGTSWGYTF.

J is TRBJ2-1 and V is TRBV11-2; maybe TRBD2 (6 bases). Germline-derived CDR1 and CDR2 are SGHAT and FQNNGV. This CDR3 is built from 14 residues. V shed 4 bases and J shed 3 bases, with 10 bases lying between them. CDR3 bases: TGTGCCAGCAGCTCATTCGGGAGCTACAATGAGCAGTTCTTC. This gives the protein CASSSFGSYNEQFF.

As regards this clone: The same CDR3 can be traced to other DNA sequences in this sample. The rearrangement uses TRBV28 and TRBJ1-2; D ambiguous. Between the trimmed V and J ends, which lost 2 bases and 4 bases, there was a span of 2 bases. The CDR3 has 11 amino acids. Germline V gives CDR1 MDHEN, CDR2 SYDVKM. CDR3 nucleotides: TGTGCCAGCAGTTTACGCTATGGCTACACCTTC. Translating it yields CASSLRYGYTF.

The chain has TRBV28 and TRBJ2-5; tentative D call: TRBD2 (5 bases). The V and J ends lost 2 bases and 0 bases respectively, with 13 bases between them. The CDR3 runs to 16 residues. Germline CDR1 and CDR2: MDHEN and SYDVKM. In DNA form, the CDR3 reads TGTGCCAGCAGTTTAGCTGGAGGCAGCTACCAAGAGACCCAGTACTTC. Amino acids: CASSLAGGSYQETQYF.

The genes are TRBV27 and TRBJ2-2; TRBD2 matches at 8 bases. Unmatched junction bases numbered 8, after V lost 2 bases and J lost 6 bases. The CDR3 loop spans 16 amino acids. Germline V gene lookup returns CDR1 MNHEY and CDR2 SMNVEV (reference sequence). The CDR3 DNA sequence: TGTGCCAGCAGTTTACTCGGACTAGCCGTGGCCGGGGAGCTGTTTTTT. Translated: CASSLLGLAVAGELFF.

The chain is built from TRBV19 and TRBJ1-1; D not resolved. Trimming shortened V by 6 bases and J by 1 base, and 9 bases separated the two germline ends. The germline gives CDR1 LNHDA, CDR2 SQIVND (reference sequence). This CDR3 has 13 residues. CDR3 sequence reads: CASRVGWNTEAFF. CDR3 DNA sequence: TGTGCCAGTAGGGTGGGATGGAACACTGAAGCTTTCTTT.

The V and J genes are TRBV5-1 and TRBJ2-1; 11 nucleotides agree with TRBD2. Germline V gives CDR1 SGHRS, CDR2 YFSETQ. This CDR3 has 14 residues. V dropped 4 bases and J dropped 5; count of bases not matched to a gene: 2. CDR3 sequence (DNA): TGCGCCAGCAGCCTGGGACTAGCGGACAATGAGCAGTTCTTC. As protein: CASSLGLADNEQFF.

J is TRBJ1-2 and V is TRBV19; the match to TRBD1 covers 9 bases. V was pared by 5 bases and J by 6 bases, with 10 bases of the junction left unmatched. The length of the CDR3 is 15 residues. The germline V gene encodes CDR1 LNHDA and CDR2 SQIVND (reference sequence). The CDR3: CASSLQGARGDGYTF. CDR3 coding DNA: TGTGCCAGTAGTCTACAGGGGGCGCGGGGCGATGGCTACACCTTC.

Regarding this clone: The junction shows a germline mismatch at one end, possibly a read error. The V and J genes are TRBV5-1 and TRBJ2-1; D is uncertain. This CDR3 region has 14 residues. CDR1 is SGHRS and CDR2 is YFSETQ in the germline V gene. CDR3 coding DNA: TGCTCCAGCAGCTTGGTGGCAGTTTACAATGAGCAGTTCTTC. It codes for CSSSLVAVYNEQFF.

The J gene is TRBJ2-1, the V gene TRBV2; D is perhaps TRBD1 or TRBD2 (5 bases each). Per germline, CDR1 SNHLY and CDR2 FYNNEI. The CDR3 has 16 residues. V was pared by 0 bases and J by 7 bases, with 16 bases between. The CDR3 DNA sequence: TGTGCCAGCAGTGAAGCGGGACGGAGGAGAGAAAATGAGCAGTTCTTC. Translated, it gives CASSEAGRRRENEQFF.

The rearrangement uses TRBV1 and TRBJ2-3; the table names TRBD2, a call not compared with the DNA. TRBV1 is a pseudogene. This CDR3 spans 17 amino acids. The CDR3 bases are TGCACCAGCAGCGATCTGGGACTAGCGGCCCCTCATTGTGGGCAGTATTTT. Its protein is CTSSDLGLAAPHCGQYF.

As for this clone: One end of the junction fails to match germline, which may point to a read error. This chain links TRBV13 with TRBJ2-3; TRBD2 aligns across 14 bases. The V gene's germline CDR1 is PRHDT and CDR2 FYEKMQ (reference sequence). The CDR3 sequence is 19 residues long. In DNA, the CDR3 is TGTGCCAGCAGCCTAGGGACCCCCGGACTAGCGGGAGGCGAAGATACGCAGTATTTT. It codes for CASSLGTPGLAGGEDTQYF.

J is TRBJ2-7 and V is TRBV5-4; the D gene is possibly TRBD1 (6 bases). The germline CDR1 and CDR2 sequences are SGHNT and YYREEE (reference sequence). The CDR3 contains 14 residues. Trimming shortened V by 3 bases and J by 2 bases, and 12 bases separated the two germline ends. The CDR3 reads CASSSARGTYEQYF. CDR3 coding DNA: TGTGCCAGCAGCTCCGCTAGGGGGACCTACGAGCAGTACTTC.

CDR3 protein: CASSLGSNTGELFF. The CDR3, as DNA: TGTGCCAGCAGCTTAGGATCGAACACCGGGGAGCTGTTTTTT. This chain links TRBV11-3 with TRBJ2-2; D not resolved. Germline CDR1 and CDR2: SGHNT and YENEEA. Trimming cost V 1 base and J 0 bases, with 3 bases left between them. The CDR3 extends over 14 amino acids.

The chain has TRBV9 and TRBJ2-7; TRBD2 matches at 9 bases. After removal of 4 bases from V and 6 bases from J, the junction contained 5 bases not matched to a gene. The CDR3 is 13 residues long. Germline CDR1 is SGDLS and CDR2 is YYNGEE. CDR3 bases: TGTGCCAGCAGCCGCGAGACTAGCGGCGAGCAGTACTTC. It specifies CASSRETSGEQYF.

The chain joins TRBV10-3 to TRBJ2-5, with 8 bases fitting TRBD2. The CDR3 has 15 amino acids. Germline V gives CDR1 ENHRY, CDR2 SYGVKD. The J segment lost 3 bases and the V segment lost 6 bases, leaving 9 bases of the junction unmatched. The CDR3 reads CAISSPGTRKETQYF. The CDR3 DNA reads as TGTGCCATCAGCAGTCCCGGGACTAGAAAAGAGACCCAGTACTTC.

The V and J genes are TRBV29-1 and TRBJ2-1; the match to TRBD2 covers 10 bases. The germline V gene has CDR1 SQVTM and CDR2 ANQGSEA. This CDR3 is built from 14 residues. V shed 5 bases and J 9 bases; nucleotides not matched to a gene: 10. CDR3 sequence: CSVSRRLAGVEQFF. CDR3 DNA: TGCAGCGTTTCCCGGAGGCTAGCGGGAGTTGAGCAGTTCTTC.

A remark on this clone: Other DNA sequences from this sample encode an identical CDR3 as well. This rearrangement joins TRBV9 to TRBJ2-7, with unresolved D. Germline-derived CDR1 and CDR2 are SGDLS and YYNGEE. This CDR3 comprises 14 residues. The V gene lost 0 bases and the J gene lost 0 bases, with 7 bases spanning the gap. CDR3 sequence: CASSVGTVSYEQYF. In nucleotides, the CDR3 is TGTGCCAGCAGCGTAGGAACAGTCTCCTACGAGCAGTACTTC.

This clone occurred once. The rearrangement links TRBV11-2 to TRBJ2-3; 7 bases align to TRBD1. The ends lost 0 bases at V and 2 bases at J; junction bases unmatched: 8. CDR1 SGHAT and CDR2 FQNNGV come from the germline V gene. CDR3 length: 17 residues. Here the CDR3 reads CASSLDPDRAVTDTQYF. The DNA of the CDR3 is TGTGCCAGCAGCTTAGATCCCGACAGGGCGGTCACAGATACGCAGTATTTT.

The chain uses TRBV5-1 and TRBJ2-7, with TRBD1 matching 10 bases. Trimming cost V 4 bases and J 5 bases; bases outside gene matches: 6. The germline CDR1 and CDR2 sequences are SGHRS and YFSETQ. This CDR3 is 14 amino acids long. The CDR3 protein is CASSLFGQGDEQYF. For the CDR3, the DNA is TGCGCCAGCAGCCTTTTCGGACAGGGGGACGAGCAGTACTTC. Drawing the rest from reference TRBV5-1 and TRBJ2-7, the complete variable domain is KAGVTQTPRYLIKTRGQQVTLSCSPISGHRSVSWYQQTPGQGLQFLFEYFSETQRNKGNFPGRFSGRQFSNSRSEMNVSTLELGDSALYLCASSLFGQGDEQYFGPGTRLTVT.

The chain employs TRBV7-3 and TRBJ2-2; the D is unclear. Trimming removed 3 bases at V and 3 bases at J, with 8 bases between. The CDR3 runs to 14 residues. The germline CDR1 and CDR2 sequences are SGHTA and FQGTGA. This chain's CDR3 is CASSFSTDTGELFF. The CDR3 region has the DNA TGTGCCAGCAGCTTTTCCACCGACACCGGGGAGCTGTTTTTT.

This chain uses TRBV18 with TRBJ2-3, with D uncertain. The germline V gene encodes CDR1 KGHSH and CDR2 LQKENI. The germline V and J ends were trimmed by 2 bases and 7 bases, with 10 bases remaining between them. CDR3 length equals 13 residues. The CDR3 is CASSPNFIYTQYF. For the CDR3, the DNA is TGTGCCAGCTCACCAAACTTTATATATACGCAGTATTTT.

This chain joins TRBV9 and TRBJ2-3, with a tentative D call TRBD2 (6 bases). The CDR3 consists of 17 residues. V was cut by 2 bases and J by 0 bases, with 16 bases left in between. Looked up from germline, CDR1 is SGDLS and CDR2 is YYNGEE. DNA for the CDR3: TGTGCCAGCAGCGTTTTCGACGGCGCGGGGAGCACAGATACGCAGTATTTT. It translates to CASSVFDGAGSTDTQYF.

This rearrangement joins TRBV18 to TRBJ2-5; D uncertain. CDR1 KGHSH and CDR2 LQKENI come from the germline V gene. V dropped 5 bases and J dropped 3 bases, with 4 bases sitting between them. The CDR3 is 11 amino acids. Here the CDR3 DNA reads TGTGCCAGCTCAGATAAAGAGACCCAGTACTTC. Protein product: CASSDKETQYF.

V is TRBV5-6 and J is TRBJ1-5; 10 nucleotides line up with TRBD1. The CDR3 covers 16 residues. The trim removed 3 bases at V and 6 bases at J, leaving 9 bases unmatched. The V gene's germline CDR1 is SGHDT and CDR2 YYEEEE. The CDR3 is CASSSSLDRGLQPQHF. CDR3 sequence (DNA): TGTGCCAGCAGCTCCTCCCTAGACAGGGGGCTTCAGCCCCAGCATTTT.